This T cell receptor (beta chain) was observed in a study of OX40 agonist ivuxolimab in advanced cancers. The repertoire was sequenced with immunoSEQ multiplex PCR; TCRdb's copy has only in-frame clones and lacks some. The table lists 60,000 to 65,000 clones, about 88% of them singletons. Study findings and constraints: CD4+ and CD8+ blood T cells expanded clonally by week 6 at 0.1 to 3.0 mg/kg.

Germline loops: CDR1 GTSNPN, CDR2 SVGIG (reference sequence). V lost 4 bases, J lost 6 bases, and 16 bases lay in between. The CDR3 has 15 amino acids. Comment on this clone: Its cognate antigen is unknown.

The chain couples TRBV30 to TRBJ1-6; the D gene is possibly TRBD1 (5 bases). The sequencing here drew on CD4+ or CD8+ T cells sorted from blood, taken in a trial of the OX40 agonist ivuxolimab. The TCR comes from an adult with an advanced solid tumor such as melanoma, head and neck, liver or kidney cancer. The CDR3 reads CAWTSTGTGNSPLHF. The CDR3 nucleotides are TGTGCCTGGACCAGCACAGGAACGGGTAATTCACCCCTCCACTTT.